This TCR beta chain was sequenced for a study of sequential checkpoint blockade in melanoma. Across the whole study: Patients were randomized 1:1 to nivolumab-then-ipilimumab or ipilimumab-then-nivolumab first-line. After nivolumab or ipilimumab alone, about 22 patients had week-13 rebiopsies.

Study-wide findings and caveats: Tumor T-cell fraction and clonality correlated with PD-L1 and CD8+ counts.

Trimming cost V 6 bases and J 2 bases, with 18 bases left between them. This CDR3 has 16 residues. About this clone itself: What it binds is not known.

Here immunoSEQ multiplex PCR was the method, and the copy in TCRdb shows in-frame clones only, minus some. The sample lists some 7,500 clones, 20% to 25% occurring once. As to treatment: randomized to nivolumab then ipilimumab (arm A) or the reverse (arm B). Here the sequenced sample was tumor tissue (inferred from file names), taken from a patient given nivolumab and ipilimumab in sequence. This clonotype originated in a human donor with melanoma. The chain uses TRBV23-1 and TRBJ2-3; D is possibly TRBD1 (6 bases). TRBV23-1 is marked as an open reading frame, function uncertain. The CDR3 DNA reads TGCGCCAGCAGCCAAGATAGGGGGTCCCTCACAGATACGCAGTATTTT. It encodes CASSQDRGSLTDTQYF.